This TCR beta chain derives from a study of CD4+ T cells in melanoma. TCRdb keeps only in-frame clones here, not all; method: immunoSEQ multiplex PCR. The sample comprises tens of thousands of clones, roughly two thirds of which are singletons, and 4.8% rests with the top ten. J gave up 7 bases and V 7 bases, and 13 bases lay outside the gene matches. Germline-derived CDR1 and CDR2 are SNHLY and FYNNEI. The CDR3 is 15 amino acids. Remarks on this clone: What it binds is not known.

The study, taken as a whole, reports: Diverse differentiation states were reported for melanoma neoantigen-specific CD4+ T cells. CD8+ T cell, macrophage and B cell function reportedly correlated with neoantigen-specific CD4+ T cells.

This receptor was obtained from a human donor with melanoma. Sequencing was performed on tumor tissue. V gene TRBV2 combines with J gene TRBJ2-7, with 10 bases aligning to TRBD2. In DNA form, the CDR3 reads TGTGCCAGCACCGACGATCTAGCGGGGGCCGGGGAGCAGTACTTC. Its translation: CASTDDLAGAGEQYF.